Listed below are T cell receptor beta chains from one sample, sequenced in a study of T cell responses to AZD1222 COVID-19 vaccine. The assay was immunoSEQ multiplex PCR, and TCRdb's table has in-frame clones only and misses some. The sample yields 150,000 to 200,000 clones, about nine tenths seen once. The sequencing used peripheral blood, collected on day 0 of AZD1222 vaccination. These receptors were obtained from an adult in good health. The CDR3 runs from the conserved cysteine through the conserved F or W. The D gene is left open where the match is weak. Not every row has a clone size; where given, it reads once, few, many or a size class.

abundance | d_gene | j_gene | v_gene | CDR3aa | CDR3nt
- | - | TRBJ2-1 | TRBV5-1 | CASSLAPTPGNEQFF | TGCGCCAGCAGCTTGGCGCCAACCCCGGGCAATGAGCAGTTCTTC
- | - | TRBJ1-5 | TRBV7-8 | CASSFPADSNQPQHF | TGTGCCAGCAGCTTTCCGGCGGATAGCAATCAGCCCCAGCATTTT
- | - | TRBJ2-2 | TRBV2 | CASRLIGELFF | TGTGCCAGCAGGCTAATCGGGGAGCTGTTTTTT
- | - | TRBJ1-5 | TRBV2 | CASRASGYSNQPQHF | TGTGCCAGCAGGGCATCAGGCTATAGCAATCAGCCCCAGCATTTT
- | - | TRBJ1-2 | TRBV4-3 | CASSQSPSGAYGYTF | TGCGCCAGCAGCCAAAGCCCCTCGGGGGCGTATGGCTACACCTTC
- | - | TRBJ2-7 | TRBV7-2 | CASSLNRASYEQYF | TGTGCCAGCAGCTTAAACAGGGCCTCCTACGAGCAGTACTTC
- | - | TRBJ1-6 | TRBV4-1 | CASSPWGQGNSPLHF | TGCGCCAGCAGCCCTTGGGGGCAGGGGAATTCACCCCTCCACTTT
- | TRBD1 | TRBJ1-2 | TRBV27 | CASSRGQYYGYTF | TGTGCCAGCAGTAGGGGACAGTACTATGGCTACACCTTC
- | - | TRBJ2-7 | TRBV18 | CASSPPLGSRSYEQYF | TGTGCCAGCTCACCACCCTTGGGCAGCCGATCCTACGAGCAGTACTTC
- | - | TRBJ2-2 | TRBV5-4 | CASSLTRNTGELFF | TGTGCCAGCAGCTTGACAAGGAACACCGGGGAGCTGTTTTTT
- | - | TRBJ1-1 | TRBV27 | CASSSVARDTEAFF | TGTGCCAGCTCTTCGGTAGCTAGGGACACTGAAGCTTTCTTT
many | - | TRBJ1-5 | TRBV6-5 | CASGLGNQPQHF | TGTGCCAGCGGGCTTGGCAATCAGCCCCAGCATTTT
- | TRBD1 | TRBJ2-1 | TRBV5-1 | CASSLVTGGDEQFF | TGCGCCAGCAGCTTGGTCACAGGGGGCGATGAGCAGTTCTTC
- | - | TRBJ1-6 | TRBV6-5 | CASSRGNNSPLHF | TGTGCCAGCAGTCGGGGGAATAATTCACCCCTCCACTTT
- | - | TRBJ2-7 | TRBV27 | CASSSWGRGGYEQYF | TGTGCCAGCAGTTCTTGGGGCAGGGGCGGGTACGAGCAGTACTTC